Below are 19 T cell receptor beta chains sequenced from a single sample in a study of pediatric ulcerative colitis. The rectum was sampled with one to two pinch biopsies at colonoscopy. Libraries were prepared by immunoSEQ multiplex PCR; TCRdb keeps only in-frame clonotypes and omits some of them. The sample yields under 50,000 clones, 78% seen once. Material for sequencing was gut tissue. The receptors were sampled from a girl between 10 and 17 years old with moderate ulcerative colitis.

This clone has just a few counts. The germline gene is not matched at one end of the junction; a read error may be the cause. The chain uses TRBV2 and TRBJ2-1; tentative D call: TRBD2 (5 bases). There are 13 residues in the CDR3. Germline loops: CDR1 SNHLY, CDR2 FYNNEI. CDR3 residues: CASCEGTGNEQFF. CDR3 sequence (DNA): TGTGCCAGCTGTGAGGGAACGGGGAATGAGCAGTTCTTC. Complete variable domain (other parts from reference TRBV2 and TRBJ2-1): EPEVTQTPSHQVTQMGQEVILRCVPISNHLYFYWYRQILGQKVEFLVSFYNNEISEKSEIFDDQFSVERPDGSNFTLKIRSTKLEDSAMYFCASCEGTGNEQFFGPGTRLTVL.

The J gene is TRBJ2-5, the V gene TRBV9; 12 nucleotides align to TRBD2. Trimming cost V 0 bases and J 4 bases; bases outside gene matches: 4. The V gene's germline CDR1 is SGDLS and CDR2 YYNGEE. The CDR3 contains 16 residues. This CDR3 reads CASSVGLAGAGETQYF. The CDR3 DNA reads TGTGCCAGCAGCGTAGGACTAGCGGGAGCGGGAGAGACCCAGTACTTC.

The chain recombines TRBV19 with TRBJ1-1, with D hard to call. The CDR3 consists of 15 residues. The V and J ends lost 6 bases and 5 bases respectively, with 19 bases between them. Germline loops: CDR1 LNHDA, CDR2 SQIVND (reference sequence). The CDR3 sequence is CASRVDGSPRTEAFF. CDR3 DNA: TGTGCCAGTAGAGTCGACGGCTCCCCCCGGACTGAAGCTTTCTTT.

This clone was picked up a small number of times. The chain links TRBV2 to TRBJ2-7; 11 nucleotides align to TRBD2. Germline V gives CDR1 SNHLY, CDR2 FYNNEI. Germline trimming cut 4 bases from V and 3 bases from J; bases unmatched to any gene: 5. The CDR3 runs to 15 residues. CDR3 loop: CASSVAGLAVYEQYF. The CDR3 nucleotides read TGTGCCAGCAGTGTAGCGGGACTAGCGGTCTACGAGCAGTACTTC.

The CDR3 loop reads CASGSLSSYEQYF. CDR3 coding DNA: TGTGCCAGCGGTTCACTAAGCTCCTACGAGCAGTACTTC. The V and J genes are TRBV7-6 and TRBJ2-7; D uncertain. Germline V lookup: CDR1 SGHVS, CDR2 FNYEAQ. CDR3 size: 13 residues. V shed 8 bases and J shed 0 bases, with 11 bases lying between them.

The V call is TRBV6-5, the J call TRBJ2-4; D assignment may be TRBD1 or TRBD2 (5 bases each). Per germline, CDR1 MNHEY and CDR2 SVGAGI. The CDR3 runs 11 residues. The V end lost 8 bases, the J end lost 5 bases, and 7 bases lay between the germline ends. As DNA, the CDR3 is TGTGCCAGCGGGACCCAAAACATTCAGTACTTC. This translates into CASGTQNIQYF.

In the case of this clone: The junction does not match germline at one end; this may be a read error. The rearrangement links TRBV6-4 to TRBJ2-1; 9 bases align to TRBD2. In germline, CDR1 is MRHNA, CDR2 SNTAGT. The length of the CDR3 is 14 residues. The CDR3 DNA reads as TGTGCCAGCAGTAAGGGACTAGCCTATAATGAGCAGTTCTTC. Protein product: CASSKGLAYNEQFF.

As DNA, the CDR3 is TGTGCCAGCAGCTTCGGGTCAGCTAGCGGGAGAAATGAGCAGTTCTTC. Protein: CASSFGSASGRNEQFF. The chain recombines TRBV11-3 with TRBJ2-1, with 10 bases lining up with TRBD2. The CDR3 is made up of 16 amino acids. The germline V gene encodes CDR1 SGHNT and CDR2 YENEEA. V shed 3 bases and J 7 bases; nucleotides not matched to a gene: 9.

This clone was detected once. This CDR3 is CAIGARSNYGYTF. CDR3 DNA: TGTGCCATTGGGGCCAGATCCAACTATGGCTACACCTTC. V gene TRBV15 combines with J gene TRBJ1-2; possibly TRBD1 for D (5 bases). V gave up 10 bases and J gave up 2 bases, with 14 bases separating them. The CDR3 is 13 residues long. From germline, CDR1 is LNHNV and CDR2 YYDKDF (reference sequence). Full variable domain (outside the CDR3, taken from reference TRBV15 and TRBJ1-2): DAMVIQNPRYQVTQFGKPVTLSCSQTLNHNVMYWYQQKSSQAPKLLFHYYDKDFNNEADTPDNFQSRRPNTSFCFLDIRSPGLGDTAMYLCAIGARSNYGYTFGSGTRLTVV.

V usage is TRBV29-1 and J usage is TRBJ2-3; D ambiguous. Germline CDR1 and CDR2: SQVTM and ANQGSEA. The CDR3 sequence is 12 residues long. V was pared by 4 bases and J by 2 bases, with 7 bases between. The CDR3, as DNA: TGCAGCGTTGGCTGGGACACAGATACGCAGTATTTT. Protein sequence: CSVGWDTDTQYF.

This chain links TRBV2 with TRBJ1-6; D not certain. Germline-derived CDR1 and CDR2 are SNHLY and FYNNEI. The CDR3 is 13 residues long. V gave up 9 bases and J gave up 7 bases, with 13 bases separating them. For the CDR3, the DNA is TGTGCCAGTGGCCCCGCCGCCAATTCACCCCTCCACTTT. It codes for CASGPAANSPLHF.

The J gene is TRBJ2-7, the V gene TRBV5-1; D gene unclear. The CDR3 consists of 14 residues. Trimming left V 2 bases short and J 2 bases short, with 11 bases between. Germline-derived CDR1 and CDR2 are SGHRS and YFSETQ. The DNA for the CDR3 is TGCGCCAGCAGCTTAGGAGCGTCAACCTACGAGCAGTACTTC. As protein: CASSLGASTYEQYF.

The gene calls are TRBV27 and TRBJ1-2; 7 bases line up with TRBD1. The CDR3 is 17 amino acids. V shed 2 bases, J shed 4 bases, and the junction held 13 bases outside the gene matches. Per the germline V gene, CDR1 is MNHEY and CDR2 is SMNVEV (reference sequence). The CDR3 sequence: CASSLGHRGLFPYGYTF. The CDR3 DNA reads TGTGCCAGCAGTTTAGGGCACAGGGGTCTTTTCCCCTATGGCTACACCTTC.

V is TRBV7-9 and J is TRBJ1-2; D call uncertain. V lost 4 bases, J lost 10 bases, and 22 bases lay in between. The CDR3 consists of 15 residues. Germline CDR1 SEHNR, CDR2 FQNEAQ (reference sequence). The CDR3 spells CASSSETPVLGPYTF. As DNA, the CDR3 is TGTGCCAGCAGCTCCGAAACACCGGTTCTAGGGCCCTACACCTTC.

The CDR3 reads CASSPPGRGTTEAFF. The DNA for the CDR3 is TGTGCCAGCAGTCCCCCAGGGAGGGGTACGACTGAAGCTTTCTTT. The chain employs TRBV28 and TRBJ1-1; possibly TRBD1 for D (5 bases). Trimming left V 5 bases short and J 5 bases short, with 18 bases between. The CDR3 has 15 residues. CDR1 is MDHEN, CDR2 SYDVKM, per germline.

This sequence joins TRBV27 and TRBJ2-3; 8 bases map to TRBD1. J lost 3 bases, V lost 5 bases, and 7 bases had no gene match. The CDR3 is 15 residues long. Germline CDR1 is MNHEY and CDR2 is SMNVEV (reference sequence). As DNA, the CDR3 is TGTGCCAGCAGTGTCGGACAGGGTTTTACAGATACGCAGTATTTT. Protein: CASSVGQGFTDTQYF.

The V call is TRBV5-1, the J call TRBJ2-5, with 8 bases fitting TRBD2. J lost 5 bases, V lost 2 bases, and 5 bases had no gene match. Germline CDR1 SGHRS, CDR2 YFSETQ. The CDR3 contains 14 residues. DNA for the CDR3: TGCGCCAGCAGCTTCAGCGGGGGCGAGGAGACCCAGTACTTC. Protein sequence: CASSFSGGEETQYF.

The CDR3 DNA reads as TGTGCCAGCAGCTTGTCCATCGATCCGGGGATCGCTGAAGCTTTCTTT. This encodes CASSLSIDPGIAEAFF. The V gene is TRBV11-2, the J gene TRBJ1-1; no clear D. V lost 3 bases and J lost 6, with 20 bases in between. Germline V lookup: CDR1 SGHAT, CDR2 FQNNGV. The CDR3 consists of 16 residues.

This chain connects TRBV28 to TRBJ1-1, with D hard to call. In germline, CDR1 is MDHEN, CDR2 SYDVKM. CDR3 length: 12 amino acids. The germline V and J ends were trimmed by 8 bases and 9 bases, with 16 bases remaining between them. This CDR3 is CASAFIESKAFF. The CDR3 DNA reads as TGTGCCAGCGCCTTTATCGAATCTAAAGCTTTCTTT.